This T cell receptor beta chain came from a study of blood T cell repertoires in COVID-19. V lost 4 bases to trimming and J lost 0 bases, with 5 bases between them. Germline values: CDR1 SGHKS, CDR2 YYEKEE (reference sequence). CDR3 length equals 13 residues. This table comes from immunoSEQ multiplex PCR, and its TCRdb copy is limited to in-frame clones, with some not included. The sample has almost 45,000 clones, approximately 80% seen once; the top ten hold under 75%. The chain is built from TRBV5-5 and TRBJ1-5, with a tentative D call TRBD1 (5 bases). Sequencing used peripheral blood. The sequence was obtained from a man older than 75 with acute or convalescent COVID-19. The CDR3 sequence is CASSRGSNQPQHF. CDR3 bases: TGTGCCAGCAGCAGGGGTAGCAATCAGCCCCAGCATTTT.